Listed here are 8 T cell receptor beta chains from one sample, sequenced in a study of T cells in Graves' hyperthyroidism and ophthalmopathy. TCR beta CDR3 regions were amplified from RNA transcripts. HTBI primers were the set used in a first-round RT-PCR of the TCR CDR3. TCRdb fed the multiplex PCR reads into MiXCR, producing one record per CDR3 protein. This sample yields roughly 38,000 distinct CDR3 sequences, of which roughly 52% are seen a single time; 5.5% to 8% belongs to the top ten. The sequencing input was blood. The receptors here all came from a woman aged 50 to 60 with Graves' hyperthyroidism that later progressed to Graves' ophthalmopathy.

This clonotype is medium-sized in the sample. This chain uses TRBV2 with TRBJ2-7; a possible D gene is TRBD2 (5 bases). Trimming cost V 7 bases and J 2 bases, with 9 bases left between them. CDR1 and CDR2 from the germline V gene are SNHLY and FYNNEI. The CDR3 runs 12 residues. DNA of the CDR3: TGTGCCAGCAACGGGGAGACCTACGAGCAGTACTTC. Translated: CASNGETYEQYF. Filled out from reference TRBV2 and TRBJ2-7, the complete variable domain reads EPEVTQTPSHQVTQMGQEVILRCVPISNHLYFYWYRQILGQKVEFLVSFYNNEISEKSEIFDDQFSVERPDGSNFTLKIRSTKLEDSAMYFCASNGETYEQYFGPGTRLTVT.

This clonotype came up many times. The CDR3 nucleotides are TGTGCCAGCAGCCCGACAGGGGGGTCCTACAATGAGCAGTTCTTC. It yields the protein CASSPTGGSYNEQFF. The rearrangement joins TRBV5-4 to TRBJ2-1; 9 bases fit TRBD1. The CDR3 is 15 amino acids. The J segment lost 1 base and the V segment lost 4 bases, leaving 3 bases of the junction unmatched. Germline CDR1 reads SGHNT; CDR2 reads YYREEE (reference sequence).

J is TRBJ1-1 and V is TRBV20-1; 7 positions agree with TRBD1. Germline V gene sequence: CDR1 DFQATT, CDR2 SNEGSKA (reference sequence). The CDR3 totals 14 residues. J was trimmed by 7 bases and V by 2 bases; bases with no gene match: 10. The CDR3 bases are TGCAGTGCTAGATGGACAGGACGGCCCAATGAAGCTTTCTTT. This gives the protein CSARWTGRPNEAFF.

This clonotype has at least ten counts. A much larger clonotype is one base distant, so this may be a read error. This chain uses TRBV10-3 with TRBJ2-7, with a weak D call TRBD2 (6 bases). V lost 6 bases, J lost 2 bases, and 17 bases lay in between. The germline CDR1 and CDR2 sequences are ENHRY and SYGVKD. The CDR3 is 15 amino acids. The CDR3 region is CAIRSSEGDTYEQYF. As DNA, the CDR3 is TGTGCCATCAGATCTAGCGAGGGAGATACCTACGAGCAGTACTTC.

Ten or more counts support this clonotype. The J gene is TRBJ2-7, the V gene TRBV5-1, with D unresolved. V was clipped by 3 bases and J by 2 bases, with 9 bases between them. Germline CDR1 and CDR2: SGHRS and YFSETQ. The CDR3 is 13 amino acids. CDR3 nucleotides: TGCGCCAGCAGCTCGTCCGGCACCTACGAGCAGTACTTC. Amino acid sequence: CASSSSGTYEQYF.

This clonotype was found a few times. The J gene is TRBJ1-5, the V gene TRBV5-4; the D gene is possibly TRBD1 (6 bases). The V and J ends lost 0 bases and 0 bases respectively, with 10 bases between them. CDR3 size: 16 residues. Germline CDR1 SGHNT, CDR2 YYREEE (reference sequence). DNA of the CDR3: TGTGCCAGCAGCTTGGGTGGCAGGGGTAGCAATCAGCCCCAGCATTTT. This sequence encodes CASSLGGRGSNQPQHF.

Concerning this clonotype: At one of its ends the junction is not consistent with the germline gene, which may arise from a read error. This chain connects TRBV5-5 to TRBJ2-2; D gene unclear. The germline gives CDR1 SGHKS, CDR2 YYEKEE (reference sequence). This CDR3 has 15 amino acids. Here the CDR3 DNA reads TGTGCCGGCAGCCCGGGCCCCTTCGACACCGAGGAGCTGTTTTTT. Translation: CAGSPGPFDTEELFF.

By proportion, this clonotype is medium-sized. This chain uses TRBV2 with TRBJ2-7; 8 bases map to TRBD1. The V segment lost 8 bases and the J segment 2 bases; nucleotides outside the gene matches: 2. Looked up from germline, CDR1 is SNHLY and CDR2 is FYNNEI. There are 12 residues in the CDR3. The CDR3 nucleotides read TGTGCCAGCCGGGGACAGGCCTACGAGCAGTACTTC. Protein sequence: CASRGQAYEQYF.